The clone carrying this T cell receptor beta chain was detected once. The antigen is undetermined. These data come from a study of cytomegalovirus exposure and HLA in healthy donors. Study-wide context: An earlier analysis identified fewer than 130 million unique TCR beta sequences in about 180 million T cells.

Findings of the study overall: Roughly uniform sequencing depth across donors was assumed, possibly incorrectly. Many donors carried some public TCRs, although rarity characterized most TCR sequences. A later analysis showed that HLA-associated TCR beta chains had undergone more clonal expansion than equally common others.

The CDR3 consists of 14 residues. From germline, CDR1 is SGHNT and CDR2 YYREEE (reference sequence). Trimming stripped 3 bases from V and 3 bases from J, with 13 bases between. A multiplex PCR was run with 60 Vbeta primers and 13 Jbeta primers. Sequencing used immunoSEQ multiplex PCR; TCRdb keeps in-frame clones, though not all of them. The table lists some 170,000 clones, about 80% of them singletons, with 6.3% in the top ten. This chain uses TRBV5-4 with TRBJ2-7, with TRBD2 as a possible D gene (6 bases). Source material: PBMCs. The TCR comes from a man aged 35-49 years in good health and CMV-seropositive. The CDR3 DNA reads as TGTGCCAGCAGCTCGCACCGGGGGAGCTACGAGCAGTACTTC. Translation gives CASSSHRGSYEQYF.